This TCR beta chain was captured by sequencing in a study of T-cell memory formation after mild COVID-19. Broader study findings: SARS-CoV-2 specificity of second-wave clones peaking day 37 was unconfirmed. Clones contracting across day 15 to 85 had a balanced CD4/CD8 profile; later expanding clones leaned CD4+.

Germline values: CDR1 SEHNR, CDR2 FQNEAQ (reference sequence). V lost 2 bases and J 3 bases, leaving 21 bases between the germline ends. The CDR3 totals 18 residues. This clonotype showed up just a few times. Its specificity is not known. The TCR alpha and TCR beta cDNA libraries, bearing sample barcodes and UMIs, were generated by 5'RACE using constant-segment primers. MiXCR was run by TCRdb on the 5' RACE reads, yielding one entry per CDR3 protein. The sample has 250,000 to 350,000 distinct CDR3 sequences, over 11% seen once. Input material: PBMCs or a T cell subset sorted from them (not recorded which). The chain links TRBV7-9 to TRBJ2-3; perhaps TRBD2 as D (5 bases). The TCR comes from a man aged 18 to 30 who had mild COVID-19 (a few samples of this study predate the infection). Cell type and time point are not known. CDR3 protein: CASSLPSGSTQATDTQYF. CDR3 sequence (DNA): TGTGCCAGCAGCTTACCCTCGGGGTCAACTCAAGCGACAGATACGCAGTATTTT.